The T cell receptor beta chain described here comes from a study of blood T cell repertoires in COVID-19. About the study: The United States, Italy and Spain provided the acute and convalescent COVID-19 samples. The analysed material was cDNA or gDNA that came from T cells, B-cell-depleted T cells, or PBMCs.

The CDR3 loop spans 16 amino acids. J was trimmed by 4 bases and V by 5 bases; bases with no gene match: 8. Per germline, CDR1 LNHDA and CDR2 SQIVND (reference sequence). In the original workflow: Reference gene primer amplification gave nucleated cell count estimates. Some clones are missing from TCRdb's copy, which holds only in-frame ones; the method was immunoSEQ multiplex PCR. V, J and clone size derive from that table, while D and trimming were established from the DNA sequence. Of around 130,000 clones listed, more than 80% are singletons. The sample was peripheral blood. This receptor was identified in a human donor in a cohort sampled during active COVID-19. The chain is built from TRBV19 and TRBJ2-4, with TRBD2 matching over 10 bases. The CDR3: CASSLSSGGSKNIQYF. The CDR3 DNA reads TGTGCCAGTAGTTTATCTAGCGGGGGCTCTAAAAACATTCAGTACTTC.